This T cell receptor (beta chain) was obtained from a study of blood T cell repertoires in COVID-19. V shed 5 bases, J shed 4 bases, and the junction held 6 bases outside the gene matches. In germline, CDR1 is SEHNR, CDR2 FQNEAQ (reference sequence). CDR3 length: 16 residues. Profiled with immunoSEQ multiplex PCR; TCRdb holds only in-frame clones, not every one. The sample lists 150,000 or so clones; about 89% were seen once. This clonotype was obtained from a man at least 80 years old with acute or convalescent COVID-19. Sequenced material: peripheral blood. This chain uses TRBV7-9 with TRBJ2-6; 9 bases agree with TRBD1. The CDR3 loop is CASSHSGQGGANVLTF. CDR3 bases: TGTGCCAGCAGCCACTCAGGACAGGGGGGGGCCAACGTCCTGACTTTC.